These 2 T cell receptor beta chains originate from one sample sequenced in a study of OX40 agonist ivuxolimab in advanced cancers. Clones were sequenced by immunoSEQ multiplex PCR, and TCRdb holds only the in-frame ones, with some missing. The sample lists over 50,000 clones, around 90% occurring once. Material: CD4+ or CD8+ T cells sorted from blood, obtained in a trial of the OX40 agonist ivuxolimab. All receptors come from an adult with an advanced solid tumor such as melanoma, head and neck, liver or kidney cancer.

The chain uses TRBV6-5 and TRBJ2-1; D gene ambiguous. The CDR3 sequence is 14 residues long. From germline, CDR1 is MNHEY and CDR2 SVGAGI. Deletions cut 4 bases from V and 8 bases from J, with 15 bases between. The DNA of the CDR3 is TGTGCCAGCAGTTCTCGGACCCTCGCACATGAGCAGTTCTTC. It translates to CASSSRTLAHEQFF.

The chain has TRBV2 and TRBJ1-2; 7 bases agree with TRBD1. Losses at the gene ends were 10 bases for V and 3 bases for J; bases not matched to a gene: 11. This CDR3 has 14 amino acids. Looked up from germline, CDR1 is SNHLY and CDR2 is FYNNEI. DNA of the CDR3: TGTGCCATTACGACAGGGAGGGAGGACTATGGCTACACCTTC. Translating gives CAITTGREDYGYTF.